The 7 T cell receptor beta chains below were found in one sample sequenced in a study of T cells in Graves' hyperthyroidism and ophthalmopathy. Regions amplified from RNA transcripts were the TCR beta CDR3 regions. Primed by the HTBI set, a first-round RT-PCR was run on the TCR CDR3. TCRdb re-called the multiplex PCR reads with MiXCR, one entry per CDR3 protein. The data show 500,000 to 550,000 distinct CDR3 sequences, 20% seen once. Specimen: blood. Receptors were obtained from a man in his forties with Graves' ophthalmopathy.

A few counts support this clonotype. CDR3 in DNA: TGTGCCAGCAGCCCCGGACAGTATGAAGAGACCCAGTACTTC. Translated: CASSPGQYEETQYF. The rearrangement links TRBV7-9 to TRBJ2-5; TRBD1 is a possible D gene (6 bases). The CDR3 has 14 amino acids. CDR1 is SEHNR and CDR2 is FQNEAQ in the germline V gene (reference sequence). V was clipped by 5 bases and J by 3 bases, with 13 bases between them.

This chain connects TRBV9 to TRBJ2-7, with D hard to call. The V end was cut by 0 bases, the J end by 0 bases, with 10 bases between. The CDR3 consists of 15 residues. The germline V gene has CDR1 SGDLS and CDR2 YYNGEE. The CDR3 nucleotides are TGTGCCAGCAGCGTAGAGGGCGGAAGCTCCTACGAGCAGTACTTC. Translation gives CASSVEGGSSYEQYF.

Sample share makes this clonotype large. The V and J genes are TRBV30 and TRBJ1-2; D remains ambiguous. This CDR3 region has 13 residues. Germline values: CDR1 GTSNPN, CDR2 SVGIG (reference sequence). V was shortened by 0 bases and J by 6 bases, with 11 bases between the two germline ends. CDR3 sequence reads: CAWSVGQMDGYTF. For the CDR3, the DNA is TGTGCCTGGAGTGTTGGGCAGATGGATGGCTACACCTTC.

The chain carries TRBV6-4 and TRBJ1-1; D is ambiguous. The length of the CDR3 is 12 residues. Germline loops: CDR1 MRHNA, CDR2 SNTAGT. V lost 11 bases and J 4 bases, leaving 14 bases between the germline ends. CDR3 bases: TGTGCCGCCGAGGGTAGAGGCACTGAAGCTTTCTTT. Translation: CAAEGRGTEAFF.

This clonotype turned up a few times. This chain uses TRBV7-3 with TRBJ2-1; 13 bases are shared with TRBD2. The CDR3 spans 18 residues. Trimming at V came to 5 bases and at J to 8 bases, leaving 15 bases not matched to a gene. CDR1 is SGHTA and CDR2 is FQGTGA in the germline V gene. In DNA form, the CDR3 reads TGTGCCAGCAGCAACCCCCGGGGGGGACTAGCGGGGCCCCATGAGCAGTTCTTC. This gives the protein CASSNPRGGLAGPHEQFF.

CDR3: CASVPSGTEGNTIYF. CDR3 nucleotide sequence: TGTGCCAGCGTACCTTCAGGGACAGAGGGAAACACCATATATTTT. The chain is built from TRBV3-1 and TRBJ1-3, with 7 bases fitting TRBD1. Germline CDR1 LGHDT, CDR2 YNNKEL (reference sequence). V dropped 8 bases and J dropped 4; count of bases not matched to a gene: 11. CDR3 size: 15 residues. The full variable domain, rest sourced from reference TRBV3-1 and TRBJ1-3, is DTAVSQTPKYLVTQMGNDKSIKCEQNLGHDTMYWYKQDSKKFLKIMFSYNNKELIINETVPNRFSPKSPDKAHLNLHINSLELGDSAVYFCASVPSGTEGNTIYFGEGSWLTVV.

This clonotype was observed at least ten times. The CDR3 DNA follows: TGTGCCAGCAGCATCGAGGACCGCCGAACTGAAGCTTTCTTT. It codes for CASSIEDRRTEAFF. This sequence joins TRBV5-5 and TRBJ1-1; D not certain. V was pared by 4 bases and J by 5 bases, with 15 bases between. The CDR3 contains 14 residues. Germline V gene data show CDR1 as SGHKS and CDR2 as YYEKEE (reference sequence).